This passage covers 10 T cell receptor beta chains from one sample sequenced in a study of metastatic and nonmetastatic thyroid tumors. Thyroid surgery had not been preceded by any treatment in any patient. TCRdb reassembled clones from the PCR reads with MiXCR. The table has about 69,000 clones, 12% to 15% seen once. The sequenced sample was blood. The receptors come from a male donor with papillary thyroid cancer or a benign thyroid nodule (not recorded which). Some clones in this sample may be carry-over from other donors' samples.

This clone has a count of ten or more. V usage is TRBV9 and J usage is TRBJ1-2; no firm D call. V shed 0 bases and J shed 8 bases, with 11 bases lying between them. Germline lookup yields CDR1 SGDLS and CDR2 YYNGEE. This CDR3 is 13 amino acids long. The CDR3 is CASSVDPGSGYTF. DNA of the CDR3: TGTGCCAGCAGCGTAGATCCGGGGTCAGGCTACACCTTC.

The chain uses TRBV27 and TRBJ1-3; 8 nucleotides agree with TRBD1. V trimming: 3 bases; J trimming: 8 bases; junction bases outside the gene matches: 3. The germline V gene has CDR1 MNHEY and CDR2 SMNVEV (reference sequence). The length of the CDR3 is 13 residues. For the CDR3, the DNA is TGTGCCAGCAGTTTCACAGGGGGAGACACCATATATTTT. This encodes CASSFTGGDTIYF.

This clone was observed at least ten times. This chain uses TRBV28 with TRBJ2-1, with TRBD2 matching 10 bases. Germline V gene lookup returns CDR1 MDHEN and CDR2 SYDVKM. V trimming: 3 bases; J trimming: 6 bases; junction bases outside the gene matches: 8. The CDR3 covers 16 residues. The chain's CDR3 is CASSFASGSYANEQFF. The CDR3 DNA reads as TGTGCCAGCAGTTTCGCTAGCGGGAGTTATGCCAATGAGCAGTTCTTC.

The table lists this clone with many counts. This rearrangement joins TRBV3-1 to TRBJ2-7; TRBD2 might be the D (5 bases). This CDR3 region has 13 residues. Trimming stripped 4 bases from V and 0 bases from J, with 7 bases between. The germline gives CDR1 LGHDT, CDR2 YNNKEL (reference sequence). CDR3 residues: CASSRRSSYEQYF. For the CDR3, the DNA is TGTGCCAGCAGCCGGAGGAGCTCCTACGAGCAGTACTTC.

Worth noting for this clone: At one end the junction does not follow the germline gene, possibly because of a read error. This chain connects TRBV4-3 to TRBJ2-7; D remains unclear. In germline, CDR1 is LGHNA, CDR2 YSLEER. CDR3 length: 15 amino acids. CDR3 in amino acids: CASRKDFPSSYERYF. The DNA for the CDR3 is TGCGCCAGCAGAAAAGATTTTCCGAGCTCCTACGAGCGGTACTTC.

This clone has only a few counts. A junction end diverges from the germline sequence, so it may reflect a read error. The chain has TRBV6-1 and TRBJ1-1; 7 bases are a match to TRBD1. This CDR3 has 13 residues. Germline V gives CDR1 MNHNS, CDR2 SASEGT. The CDR3 is CVSRQGGNTEAFF. CDR3 DNA sequence: TGTGTCAGCAGACAGGGCGGCAACACTGAAGCTTTCTTT.

This clone was recorded a few times. A read error may account for a junction end that differs from germline. The chain links TRBV19 to TRBJ1-1; 7 nucleotides line up with TRBD1. CDR3 length equals 11 residues. The germline V gene encodes CDR1 LNHDA and CDR2 SQIVND (reference sequence). The CDR3 sequence is CASENSEGALF. CDR3 nucleotide sequence: TGTGCCAGTGAGAATAGTGAGGGGGCTCTCTTT.

This clone is medium-sized by share. The CDR3 reads CASSYSGTRQFF. DNA of the CDR3: TGTGCCAGCAGTTACTCCGGGACTAGACAGTTCTTC. The chain joins TRBV6-5 to TRBJ2-1, with 8 bases matching TRBD2. J lost 13 bases, V lost 0 bases, and 2 bases had no gene match. Germline V gene data show CDR1 as MNHEY and CDR2 as SVGAGI. The CDR3 is 12 amino acids.

This clone was found many times. The rearrangement uses TRBV19 and TRBJ2-1, with TRBD1 matching over 9 bases. The germline V gene has CDR1 LNHDA and CDR2 SQIVND (reference sequence). After removal of 3 bases from V and 7 bases from J, the junction contained 13 bases not matched to a gene. This CDR3 region has 17 residues. CDR3 residues: CASSIGSGGQGLNEQFF. CDR3 coding DNA: TGTGCCAGTAGTATTGGGAGTGGGGGACAGGGACTTAATGAGCAGTTCTTC.

This clone appeared many times. The rearrangement uses TRBV2 and TRBJ1-2, with D possibly TRBD1 on 6 matching bases. V dropped 4 bases and J dropped 6 bases, with 12 bases sitting between them. The CDR3 length is 13 residues. The germline CDR1 and CDR2 sequences are SNHLY and FYNNEI. CDR3 bases: TGTGCCAGCAGTGTGTGGGGGCAGGATGGCTACACCTTC. Translation gives CASSVWGQDGYTF. The variable domain in full, completed from reference TRBV2 and TRBJ1-2, reads EPEVTQTPSHQVTQMGQEVILRCVPISNHLYFYWYRQILGQKVEFLVSFYNNEISEKSEIFDDQFSVERPDGSNFTLKIRSTKLEDSAMYFCASSVWGQDGYTFGSGTRLTVV.